These 25 T cell receptor beta chains were sequenced from one sample in a study of shared clonotypes between healthy human individuals (dated by TCRdb to the early 2020s). The library came from the immunoSEQ multiplex PCR assay. TCRdb holds this immuneACCESS table with in-frame rearrangements only. Some clones are missing; in checked studies, unresolved V genes explain under half, and the rest has no known cause. This sample holds around 88,000 clones; roughly two thirds were observed only once. The ten largest clones take up approximately 49% of the sample. Specimen: memory CD8+ T cells sorted from blood. The cell subset or site label, as the study defines it: CD45RO+ cells pooled with CCR7-negative TemRA cells. The receptors shown here come from a man under 40 in good health.

The rearrangement joins TRBV10-2 to TRBJ2-7, with 12 positions matching TRBD2. The germline gives CDR1 WSHSY, CDR2 SAAADI. The CDR3 is 15 amino acids. J lost 4 bases, V lost 10 bases, and 11 bases had no gene match. CDR3 coding DNA: TGCGCCACTGAGACAGGAACTAGCGGGAGGTACGAGCAGTACTTC. Protein: CATETGTSGRYEQYF.

This clone was seen a single time. The chain combines TRBV7-2 with TRBJ1-5, with D unresolved. The CDR3 totals 16 residues. Trimming cost V 5 bases and J 2 bases, with 16 bases left between them. Germline CDR1 is SGHTA and CDR2 is FQGNSA. The CDR3 sequence: CASSPLGGRGNQPQHF. The CDR3 DNA reads as TGTGCCAGCAGCCCCCTCGGCGGGAGGGGCAATCAGCCCCAGCATTTT.

V and J are TRBV5-1 and TRBJ2-7; TRBD2 is a possible D gene (6 bases). The CDR3 runs to 12 residues. Germline loops: CDR1 SGHRS, CDR2 YFSETQ. Trimming took off 7 bases at V and 3 bases at J, with 11 bases between the two ends. The CDR3 sequence: CASGGDLYEQYF. The CDR3 DNA reads TGCGCCAGCGGAGGGGACCTCTACGAGCAGTACTTC.

CDR3 coding DNA: TGTGCCAGCAAGGGGCCTTCCTACGAGCAGTACTTC. Its translation is CASKGPSYEQYF. The chain combines TRBV6-5 with TRBJ2-5, with D maybe TRBD1 (5 bases). The DNA end lines up better with TRBJ2-7; the J call may be wrong. The CDR3 contains 12 residues. Per the germline V gene, CDR1 is MNHEY and CDR2 is SVGAGI.

The chain employs TRBV7-9 and TRBJ2-7; either TRBD1 or TRBD2 may supply D (6 bases each). V was pared by 4 bases and J by 2 bases, with 18 bases between. The CDR3 loop spans 16 amino acids. Germline assignment: CDR1 SEHNR and CDR2 FQNEAQ (reference sequence). The CDR3 DNA sequence: TGTGCCAGCAGCTCATTAGAGGGGGGCGTTCCCTACGAGCAGTACTTC. Encoded protein: CASSSLEGGVPYEQYF.

The chain has TRBV29-1 and TRBJ1-1, with D possibly TRBD1 on 6 matching bases. Trimming stripped 8 bases from V and 1 base from J, with 14 bases between. Germline CDR1 SQVTM, CDR2 ANQGSEA. The CDR3 loop spans 13 amino acids. The CDR3 reads CSLLTGQNTEAFF. The CDR3 nucleotides are TGCAGCCTATTGACGGGACAGAACACTGAAGCTTTCTTT. The whole variable domain, remainder taken from reference TRBV29-1 and TRBJ1-1, is SAVISQKPSRDICQRGTSLTIQCQVDSQVTMMFWYRQQPGQSLTLIATANQGSEATYESGFVIDKFPISRPNLTFSTLTVSNMSPEDSSIYLCSLLTGQNTEAFFGQGTRLTVV.

This clone was seen ten or more times. In DNA form, the CDR3 reads TGTGCCAGTAGGTACTGGCAACAGGGGGCGGCTGAGAAAGCTTTCTTT. Translating gives CASRYWQQGAAEKAFF. The chain uses TRBV19 and TRBJ1-1, with 9 bases fitting TRBD1. The CDR3 totals 16 residues. V dropped 6 bases and J dropped 9; count of bases not matched to a gene: 17. CDR1 LNHDA and CDR2 SQIVND come from the germline V gene (reference sequence).

This sequence joins TRBV7-8 and TRBJ2-7; D remains ambiguous. This CDR3 spans 16 amino acids. V was pared by 0 bases and J by 0 bases, with 12 bases between. CDR1 is SGHVS and CDR2 is FQNEAQ in the germline V gene. As DNA, the CDR3 is TGTGCCAGCAGCTTAGCGTTGAACCCAACCTCCTACGAGCAGTACTTC. Protein: CASSLALNPTSYEQYF.

This clone appeared many times. J is TRBJ2-7 and V is TRBV4-2; 9 positions agree with TRBD1. The CDR3 length is 15 residues. The germline V gene has CDR1 LGHNA and CDR2 YNFKEQ. Trimming at V came to 5 bases and at J to 5 bases, leaving 10 bases not matched to a gene. Here the CDR3 DNA reads TGTGCCAGCAGCATATCCGGGACAGGGACCCACGAGCAGTACTTC. This sequence encodes CASSISGTGTHEQYF.

This clone has a single count. This chain uses TRBV7-9 with TRBJ2-3; D call uncertain. CDR1 is SEHNR, CDR2 FQNEAQ, per germline (reference sequence). With 8 bases removed from V and 8 bases from J, the gap between germline ends came to 17 bases. There are 13 residues in the CDR3. CDR3 DNA: TGTGCCAGCTCCGATGGCCCCCTGGCTACGCAGTATTTT. Translation gives CASSDGPLATQYF.

The table lists this clone with a count of one. The chain is built from TRBV6-1 and TRBJ1-5, with a weak D call TRBD1 (6 bases). The CDR3 length is 14 residues. The V end was cut by 6 bases, the J end by 3 bases, with 12 bases between. CDR1 is MNHNS, CDR2 SASEGT, per germline. The CDR3 coding sequence is TGTGCCAGCAGACCCCGGGACAACAATCAGCCCCAGCATTTT. The encoded protein is CASRPRDNNQPQHF.

This clone was recorded once. The chain joins TRBV29-1 to TRBJ1-5; 7 bases match TRBD1. In germline, CDR1 is SQVTM, CDR2 ANQGSEA. This CDR3 has 14 amino acids. J lost 8 bases, V lost 7 bases, and 14 bases had no gene match. The CDR3 DNA is TGCAGCGCCCAGGTTAACAGGGGATCGGAGCCCCAGCATTTT. It is translated as CSAQVNRGSEPQHF.

This chain links TRBV7-9 with TRBJ1-4, with 9 bases that match TRBD1. The CDR3 has 15 amino acids. The V segment lost 5 bases and the J segment 8 bases; nucleotides outside the gene matches: 9. CDR1 and CDR2 (germline): SEHNR, FQNEAQ (reference sequence). The CDR3 DNA sequence: TGTGCCAGCAGCCGCACACAGGGGGCTTTAGAAAAACTGTTTTTT. Residues: CASSRTQGALEKLFF.

The V call is TRBV4-2, the J call TRBJ2-6; 7 nucleotides align to TRBD1. This CDR3 region has 20 residues. J lost 0 bases, V lost 0 bases, and 11 bases had no gene match. Germline loops: CDR1 LGHNA, CDR2 YNFKEQ. The CDR3 DNA sequence: TGTGCCAGCAGCCAAGAGGGGGACAGCTCTATTTCCTCTGGGGCCAACGTCCTGACTTTC. Translation gives CASSQEGDSSISSGANVLTF.

The genes are TRBV5-1 and TRBJ2-1; 9 bases are shared with TRBD1. Germline V CDR1 and CDR2: SGHRS, YFSETQ. The CDR3 is 15 residues long. J gave up 3 bases and V 2 bases, and 3 bases lay outside the gene matches. For the CDR3, the DNA is TGCGCCAGCAGCTTACAGGGGGCGGGCTACAATGAGCAGTTCTTC. This sequence encodes CASSLQGAGYNEQFF.

Ten or more counts support this clone. The V call is TRBV5-4, the J call TRBJ2-7; 7 bases map to TRBD1. V shed 3 bases, J shed 0 bases, and the junction held 9 bases outside the gene matches. The CDR3 is made up of 16 amino acids. Per germline, CDR1 SGHNT and CDR2 YYREEE (reference sequence). This CDR3 is CASSSGPGQSSYEQYF. DNA of the CDR3: TGTGCCAGCAGCTCGGGGCCGGGACAGAGCTCCTACGAGCAGTACTTC. Together with reference TRBV5-4 and TRBJ2-7, the CDR3 gives the full variable domain: ETGVTQSPTHLIKTRGQQVTLRCSSQSGHNTVSWYQQALGQGPQFIFQYYREEENGRGNFPPRFSGLQFPNYSSELNVNALELDDSALYLCASSSGPGQSSYEQYFGPGTRLTVT.

V gene TRBV4-3 combines with J gene TRBJ2-7; D is unresolved. V lost 4 bases and J lost 2, with 18 bases in between. The CDR3 sequence is 16 residues long. Germline CDR1 LGHNA, CDR2 YSLEER. The CDR3: CASSPSWSSVPYEQYF. The CDR3 bases are TGCGCCAGCAGCCCCAGCTGGTCTAGTGTCCCCTACGAGCAGTACTTC.

The chain is built from TRBV7-9 and TRBJ1-1; TRBD1 agrees at 7 bases. Trimming removed 6 bases from V and 8 bases from J; junction bases left unmatched: 15. Germline-derived CDR1 and CDR2 are SEHNR and FQNEAQ (reference sequence). This CDR3 region has 15 residues. Here the CDR3 reads CASRQAGTDIPEAFF. The CDR3 DNA follows: TGTGCCAGCAGGCAAGCCGGGACAGACATACCCGAAGCTTTCTTT.

This clone turned up a few times. The chain employs TRBV7-6 and TRBJ1-5; tentative D call: TRBD1 (5 bases). V was clipped by 5 bases and J by 1 base, with 9 bases between them. The CDR3 totals 14 residues. The germline V gene encodes CDR1 SGHVS and CDR2 FNYEAQ. CDR3 nucleotide sequence: TGTGCCAGCAGCGAGGCAGGGAGCAATCAGCCCCAGCATTTT. Its protein is CASSEAGSNQPQHF.

The gene calls are TRBV10-3 and TRBJ1-2; the D is unclear. V lost 6 bases to trimming and J lost 8 bases, with 19 bases between them. The CDR3 spans 14 residues. Germline CDR1 ENHRY, CDR2 SYGVKD. The CDR3 reads CAISKTGQTGGYTF. Written as DNA, the CDR3 is TGTGCCATCAGCAAGACGGGCCAAACGGGAGGCTACACCTTC.

In this sample, this clone turned up many times. The rearrangement joins TRBV6-4 to TRBJ2-6; D gene unclear. The CDR3 length is 17 residues. CDR1 and CDR2 from the germline V gene are MRHNA and SNTAGT. V was trimmed by 0 bases and J by 0 bases, leaving 9 bases between them. CDR3 bases: TGTGCCAGCAGTGACTCGAGTGGCGGCTCTGGGGCCAACGTCCTGACTTTC. Its protein product is CASSDSSGGSGANVLTF.

The V and J genes are TRBV25-1 and TRBJ1-3; D unclear. CDR3 length: 13 amino acids. Germline CDR1 MGHDK, CDR2 SYGVNS. V was trimmed by 5 bases and J by 1 base, leaving 6 bases between them. CDR3 bases: TGTGCCAGCAGTCGGGATTCTGGAAACACCATATATTTT. It codes for CASSRDSGNTIYF.

V and J are TRBV4-3 and TRBJ1-2; D might be TRBD1 (6 bases). Trimming took off 8 bases at V and 4 bases at J, with 17 bases between the two ends. The CDR3 loop spans 14 amino acids. The V gene's germline CDR1 is LGHNA and CDR2 YSLEER. The CDR3 coding sequence is TGCGCCAGCGGCAAGGGGGGCAGCAGCTATGGCTACACCTTC. Residues: CASGKGGSSYGYTF.

V is TRBV4-1 and J is TRBJ2-4, with a possible D match to TRBD2 (6 bases). The V and J ends lost 1 base and 4 bases respectively, with 11 bases between them. The CDR3 consists of 15 residues. The V gene's germline CDR1 is MGHRA and CDR2 YSYEKL. This CDR3 is CASSQVYAGKNIQYF. As DNA, the CDR3 is TGCGCCAGCAGCCAAGTCTACGCGGGAAAAAACATTCAGTACTTC.

The chain links TRBV27 to TRBJ1-1, with TRBD1 identical over 8 bases. J lost 8 bases, V lost 0 bases, and 2 bases had no gene match. Germline CDR1 and CDR2: MNHEY and SMNVEV (reference sequence). The CDR3 sequence is 13 residues long. For the CDR3, the DNA is TGTGCCAGCAGTTTATCCCAGGGGGCCGAAGCTTTCTTT. This translates into CASSLSQGAEAFF.